A selection of T cell receptor beta chains follows, all from one sample in a study of spatial heterogeneity in lung cancer. From the 5' RACE reads, TCRdb called clonotypes with MiXCR, one entry per CDR3 protein. The data show about 120,000 distinct CDR3 sequences, 10% to 15% seen once. This sample comprised PBMCs, obtained at follow-up. The receptors shown here come from a male donor with early-stage non-small cell lung cancer. Both conserved end residues are part of each CDR3. D genes are given only for firm matches. Rows may omit the clone size; those that give it use once, few, many or a size class.

J,V,D,size,CDR3,DNA
TRBJ2-2,TRBV7-2,TRBD2,.,CASSSQAGRGGELFF,TGTGCCAGCAGCTCCCAGGCTGGGAGGGGCGGGGAGCTGTTTTTT
TRBJ1-2,TRBV20-1,TRBD1,many,CSARGDSLPLPPPGYTF,TGCAGTGCTAGAGGGGACAGTCTCCCGCTACCGCCTCCTGGCTACACCTTC
TRBJ2-7,TRBV29-1,.,many,CSVEGMGPTYEQYF,TGCAGCGTGGAAGGGATGGGGCCAACCTACGAGCAGTACTTC
TRBJ2-7,TRBV5-6,.,many,CASSLWGSGSYEQYF,TGTGCCAGCAGCCTGTGGGGGTCAGGATCCTACGAGCAGTACTTC
TRBJ2-7,TRBV10-1,.,few,CASSVQVGYEQYF,TGCGCCAGCAGTGTGCAGGTCGGGTACGAGCAGTACTTC
TRBJ1-2,TRBV28,TRBD1,few,CASSSRGHSYGYTF,TGTGCCAGCAGTTCTAGGGGGCACAGCTATGGCTACACCTTC
TRBJ2-3,TRBV3-1,TRBD2,.,CASSQVAAGAGGRKGTQYF,TGTGCCAGCAGCCAAGTGGCCGCCGGAGCGGGGGGTCGAAAAGGTACGCAGTATTTT
TRBJ1-2,TRBV4-2,.,few,CASSHFRGPTNYGYTF,TGTGCCAGCAGCCACTTCCGGGGGCCCACTAACTATGGCTACACCTTC
TRBJ2-5,TRBV5-1,TRBD1,few,CASNTGEGGETQYF,TGCGCCAGCAATACAGGGGAAGGAGGAGAGACCCAGTACTTC
TRBJ2-5,TRBV11-1,.,few,CASSSGPRLRETQYF,TGTGCCAGCAGCTCCGGACCTCGCCTTAGAGAGACCCAGTACTTC
TRBJ1-4,TRBV20-1,.,few,CSARAQGFEKLFF,TGCAGTGCTAGAGCTCAGGGATTTGAAAAACTGTTTTTT
TRBJ2-4,TRBV5-8,.,.,CASGTQILKNIQYF,TGTGCCAGCGGAACCCAAATCCTAAAAAACATTCAGTACTTC
TRBJ2-3,TRBV5-1,.,many,CASGNPGDTQYF,TGCGCCAGCGGAAACCCAGGGGATACGCAGTATTTT
TRBJ2-1,TRBV20-1,.,few,CSARGASAYNEQFF,TGCAGTGCCAGAGGGGCAAGCGCCTACAATGAGCAGTTCTTC
TRBJ2-5,TRBV7-9,.,.,CASSLSDRQETQYF,TGTGCCAGCAGCTTATCCGACAGGCAAGAGACCCAGTACTTC
TRBJ1-4,TRBV7-9,.,.,CASSQGRGEEKLFF,TGTGCCAGCAGCCAAGGGCGGGGAGAGGAAAAACTGTTTTTT
TRBJ1-6,TRBV28,.,.,CASSLNLVNSPLHF,TGTGCCAGCAGTTTAAATTTAGTCAATTCACCCCTCCACTTT
TRBJ2-1,TRBV3-1,.,many,CASSHSWGSGNEQFF,TGTGCCAGCAGCCACAGTTGGGGCTCGGGGAATGAGCAGTTCTTC
TRBJ1-1,TRBV7-9,.,many,CASKAGRAKNTEAFF,TGTGCCAGCAAAGCTGGGAGGGCTAAGAACACTGAAGCTTTCTTT
TRBJ2-4,TRBV11-2,.,.,CASSSMRTKNIQYF,TGTGCCAGCAGCTCCATGAGGACCAAAAACATTCAGTACTTC
TRBJ1-2,TRBV12-3/TRBV12-4,.,few,CASRSDSYGYTF,TGTGCCAGCAGATCCGACAGCTATGGCTACACCTTC
TRBJ2-1,TRBV5-1,TRBD1,.,CASSYSRDRGRNEQFF,TGCGCCAGCAGCTATTCCCGGGACAGGGGACGGAATGAGCAGTTCTTC
TRBJ1-5,TRBV7-2,.,.,CASSLTLPQVNQPQHF,TGTGCCAGCAGCTTAACGCTCCCCCAAGTCAATCAGCCCCAGCATTTT
TRBJ1-3,TRBV28,TRBD1,many,CASSRTGRNTIYF,TGTGCCAGCAGCCGGACAGGGCGAAACACCATATATTTT
TRBJ2-5,TRBV5-1,TRBD2,.,CASSPGTSGGETQYF,TGCGCCAGCAGCCCTGGAACTAGCGGGGGTGAGACCCAGTACTTC
TRBJ2-7,TRBV28,.,few,CASLGVRGSYEQYF,TGTGCCAGCCTGGGGGTTAGGGGCTCCTACGAGCAGTACTTC
TRBJ1-2,TRBV27,.,.,CASSFWGRRPRGYTF,TGTGCCAGCAGTTTCTGGGGACGGAGGCCACGAGGCTACACCTTC
TRBJ2-4,TRBV15,TRBD2,.,CATSTPSGTAKNIQYF,TGTGCCACCAGCACCCCTAGCGGGACAGCCAAAAACATTCAGTACTTC
TRBJ1-1,TRBV29-1,.,few,CSVEFMNTEAFF,TGCAGCGTTGAATTCATGAACACTGAAGCTTTCTTT
TRBJ1-5,TRBV6-2/TRBV6-3,.,few,CASSYSGSGNQPQHF,TGTGCCAGCAGTTACTCAGGGTCTGGCAATCAGCCCCAGCATTTT
TRBJ1-1,TRBV10-1,TRBD1,few,CASSETGGLTEAFF,TGCGCCAGCAGTGAGACAGGGGGGCTCACTGAAGCTTTCTTT
TRBJ2-3,TRBV20-1,TRBD2,few,CSARGTSSGTDTQYF,TGCAGTGCTAGGGGGACTAGTTCGGGCACAGATACGCAGTATTTT
TRBJ2-1,TRBV11-1,TRBD2,.,CASTAPGLAGLEQFF,TGTGCCAGCACCGCGCCCGGACTAGCGGGCCTTGAGCAGTTCTTC